One sample yielded the 16 T cell receptor beta chains listed below, sequenced in a study of blood T cell repertoires in COVID-19 (dated by TCRdb to the early 2020s). The library was obtained by the immunoSEQ multiplex PCR assay. The table comes from immuneACCESS by way of TCRdb, which keeps in-frame sequences with V and J called. Part of the clones is missing from these tables; in studies checked, under half for an unresolved V gene and the rest for unknown reasons. This sample gives tens of thousands of clones in total; about 85% of them show up just once. Clones ranked in the top ten supply about 5.3% of the sample. The sample consisted of peripheral blood. All receptors derive from a man between 65 and 80 years old with acute or convalescent COVID-19.

The chain couples TRBV5-1 to TRBJ2-5; 8 positions match TRBD2. Losses at the gene ends were 0 bases for V and 2 bases for J; bases not matched to a gene: 0. The CDR3 spans 14 residues. Looked up from germline, CDR1 is SGHRS and CDR2 is YFSETQ. The CDR3 sequence: CASSLGGGQETQYF. For the CDR3, the DNA is TGCGCCAGCAGCTTGGGCGGGGGGCAAGAGACCCAGTACTTC.

V and J are TRBV5-6 and TRBJ2-3, with D possibly TRBD2 on 6 matching bases. Germline-derived CDR1 and CDR2 are SGHDT and YYEEEE. CDR3 length: 13 amino acids. V lost 9 bases and J 2 bases, leaving 13 bases between the germline ends. The CDR3 DNA is TGTGCCACGTGGCGGGGCACCACAGATACGCAGTATTTT. Its protein is CATWRGTTDTQYF.

The gene calls are TRBV3-1 (or the pseudogene TRBV3-2) and TRBJ2-1; tentatively, D is TRBD2 (5 bases). Germline V gives CDR1 LGHDT, CDR2 YNNKEL (reference sequence). The ends were cut back, 4 bases at V and 5 bases at J, with 9 bases in the middle. This CDR3 has 13 amino acids. The CDR3: CASSLLANNEQFF. CDR3 in DNA: TGTGCCAGCAGCCTCCTAGCTAACAATGAGCAGTTCTTC.

The V call is TRBV7-3, the J call TRBJ2-7; 10 nucleotides match TRBD1. Germline loops: CDR1 SGHTA, CDR2 FQGTGA. This CDR3 is 15 amino acids long. The V gene end was trimmed by 5 bases and the J gene end by 2 bases; junction bases not matched to a gene: 6. This chain's CDR3 is CASSTTGTGAYEQYF. Here the CDR3 DNA reads TGTGCCAGCAGCACAACCGGGACAGGGGCCTACGAGCAGTACTTC.

This clone was counted a single time. The chain couples TRBV6-1 to TRBJ2-5; D may be TRBD2 (6 bases). The CDR3 contains 11 residues. Trimming shortened V by 3 bases and J by 7 bases, and 6 bases separated the two germline ends. CDR1 and CDR2 from the germline V gene are MNHNS and SASEGT. The CDR3 region is CASSDGGTQYF. Written as DNA, the CDR3 is TGTGCCAGCAGTGACGGGGGGACCCAGTACTTC.

This clone counts as medium-sized. This chain uses TRBV28 with TRBJ2-7; no firm D call. V dropped 3 bases and J dropped 5 bases, with 8 bases sitting between them. CDR1 MDHEN and CDR2 SYDVKM come from the germline V gene. The CDR3 sequence is 12 residues long. The CDR3 DNA is TGTGCCAGCAGTTTTCTTGGAGACGAGCAGTACTTC. This codes for CASSFLGDEQYF.

The chain uses TRBV7-2 and TRBJ2-7, with D hard to call. The CDR3 has 16 residues. Trimming removed 5 bases from V and 2 bases from J, with 19 bases in between. CDR1 is SGHTA and CDR2 is FQGNSA in the germline V gene. This CDR3 is CASSHRLDPITYEQYF. CDR3 nucleotides: TGTGCCAGCAGCCACCGGTTAGATCCCATCACCTACGAGCAGTACTTC.

This rearrangement joins TRBV3-1 (or the pseudogene TRBV3-2) to TRBJ1-2; no clear D. Germline CDR1 reads LGHDT; CDR2 reads YNNKEL (reference sequence). The CDR3 is 12 amino acids. Trimming shortened V by 4 bases and J by 7 bases, and 10 bases separated the two germline ends. The CDR3 nucleotides are TGTGCCAGCAGCCGGGGAGAAGCTGGCTACACCTTC. Residues: CASSRGEAGYTF.

The sample holds a few counts of this clone. V usage is TRBV5-4 and J usage is TRBJ2-1, with D possibly TRBD2 on 6 matching bases. V was pared by 4 bases and J by 1 base, with 9 bases between. The CDR3 has 14 residues. The germline V gene encodes CDR1 SGHNT and CDR2 YYREEE (reference sequence). CDR3 coding DNA: TGTGCCAGCAGCCGGGACTCGTCCTACAATGAGCAGTTCTTC. This gives the protein CASSRDSSYNEQFF.

The rearrangement joins TRBV7-3 to TRBJ2-2; the D is unclear. The CDR3 consists of 14 residues. V was cut by 4 bases and J by 0 bases, with 6 bases left in between. Germline V gene data show CDR1 as SGHTA and CDR2 as FQGTGA. This CDR3 is CASSSNPNTGELFF. CDR3 nucleotide sequence: TGTGCCAGCAGCTCTAACCCGAACACCGGGGAGCTGTTTTTT.

The rearrangement joins TRBV2 to TRBJ1-1; TRBD1 might be the D (5 bases). This CDR3 contains 13 residues. Germline V CDR1 and CDR2: SNHLY, FYNNEI. Deletions cut 4 bases from V and 10 bases from J, with 16 bases between. For the CDR3, the DNA is TGTGCCAGCAGTGTAGGGCAGGGTCTGGGAGCTTTCTTT. The encoded protein is CASSVGQGLGAFF.

CDR3 residues: CASTREGNYGYTF. The DNA for the CDR3 is TGTGCCAGCACAAGGGAGGGGAACTATGGCTACACCTTC. The chain combines TRBV2 with TRBJ1-2; maybe TRBD1 (5 bases). The CDR3 consists of 13 residues. V lost 7 bases and J lost 2, with 11 bases in between. Germline CDR1 reads SNHLY; CDR2 reads FYNNEI.

The J gene is TRBJ1-2, the V gene TRBV11-2, with TRBD1 matching 9 bases. The germline V gene has CDR1 SGHAT and CDR2 FQNNGV. Trimming cost V 5 bases and J 4 bases; bases outside gene matches: 8. CDR3 length: 15 amino acids. DNA for the CDR3: TGTGCCAGCAGCCTGGGGACAGGGTCCCTCTATGGCTACACCTTC. It specifies CASSLGTGSLYGYTF.

The V and J genes are TRBV6-5 and TRBJ2-1, with TRBD1 matching 9 bases. This CDR3 comprises 15 residues. V lost 8 bases and J lost 6; bases outside the gene matches: 11. Germline CDR1 MNHEY, CDR2 SVGAGI. CDR3 bases: TGTGCCAGCGGGCAACGACAGGGGGGAACCAATGAGCAGTTCTTC. The encoded protein is CASGQRQGGTNEQFF.

The chain links TRBV5-3 to TRBJ2-1; no reliable D call. TRBV5-3 is an open reading frame whose function is uncertain. The V end lost 0 bases, the J end lost 8 bases, and 18 bases lay between the germline ends. The CDR3 spans 16 residues. In DNA, the CDR3 is TGTGCCAGAAGCTTGGAGAAAGGAGAGCTAGTCCATGAGCAGTTCTTC. It translates to CARSLEKGELVHEQFF.

This chain connects TRBV6-6 to TRBJ1-3; D remains unclear. The germline V and J ends were trimmed by 2 bases and 0 bases, with 8 bases remaining between them. The CDR3 is 15 amino acids. From germline, CDR1 is MNHNY and CDR2 SVGAGI (reference sequence). This CDR3 is CASSYTPSSGNTIYF. CDR3 bases: TGTGCCAGCAGTTACACTCCGAGCTCTGGAAACACCATATATTTT.